Presented here are 23 T cell receptor beta chains from one specimen sequenced in a study of blood T cell repertoires in COVID-19. Assay: immunoSEQ multiplex PCR; the TCRdb copy retains only in-frame clones and omits some. Among 150,000 to 200,000 clones listed, roughly four fifths were seen once. Material: peripheral blood. These TCRs come from a man between 60 and 75 years old with active or convalescent COVID-19.

This clone was detected only once. CDR3 region: CASSLDGTGETEAFF. The DNA of the CDR3 is TGTGCCAGCAGCTTAGATGGGACAGGGGAAACTGAAGCTTTCTTT. The gene calls are TRBV7-2 and TRBJ1-1; 10 bases align to TRBD1. J gave up 5 bases and V 1 base, and 4 bases lay outside the gene matches. Germline CDR1 and CDR2: SGHTA and FQGNSA. The CDR3 is 15 residues long. The whole variable domain, remainder taken from reference TRBV7-2 and TRBJ1-1, is GAGVSQSPSNKVTEKGKDVELRCDPISGHTALYWYRQSLGQGLEFLIYFQGNSAPDKSGLPSDRFSAERTGGSVSTLTIQRTQQEDSAVYLCASSLDGTGETEAFFGQGTRLTVV.

This clone was seen only once. The rearrangement uses TRBV28 and TRBJ2-3, with 14 bases lining up with TRBD2. Per germline, CDR1 MDHEN and CDR2 SYDVKM. V lost 3 bases, J lost 8 bases, and 7 bases stayed unmatched. The CDR3 has 16 residues. CDR3 nucleotides: TGTGCCAGCAGTTTGACTAGCGGGAGGGCCGGGGGTACGCAGTATTTT. It specifies CASSLTSGRAGGTQYF.

The chain employs TRBV7-2 and TRBJ2-7; no firm D call. This CDR3 is built from 15 residues. From germline, CDR1 is SGHTA and CDR2 FQGNSA. Trimming pared 1 base from V and 2 bases from J, leaving 12 bases between. CDR3 nucleotide sequence: TGTGCCAGCAGCTTAGGCGGAACCTCCGCCTACGAGCAGTACTTC. As protein: CASSLGGTSAYEQYF. Complete variable domain (other parts from reference TRBV7-2 and TRBJ2-7): GAGVSQSPSNKVTEKGKDVELRCDPISGHTALYWYRQSLGQGLEFLIYFQGNSAPDKSGLPSDRFSAERTGGSVSTLTIQRTQQEDSAVYLCASSLGGTSAYEQYFGPGTRLTVT.

In this sample, this clone turned up a few times. The rearrangement joins TRBV6-5 to TRBJ1-5, with TRBD1 as a possible D gene (6 bases). The CDR3 extends over 13 amino acids. In germline, CDR1 is MNHEY, CDR2 SVGAGI. Trimming removed 10 bases from V and 1 base from J, with 11 bases in between. The CDR3 bases are TGTGCCACTCGGGGGGCCAGCAATCAGCCCCAGCATTTT. Protein: CATRGASNQPQHF.

This chain links TRBV4-1 with TRBJ1-6, with TRBD1 matching 9 bases. The CDR3 contains 17 residues. The trim removed 4 bases at V and 7 bases at J, leaving 11 bases unmatched. Germline V gene lookup returns CDR1 MGHRA and CDR2 YSYEKL. The CDR3 sequence is CASSPHEAGTGNSPLHF. The CDR3 DNA reads TGCGCCAGCAGCCCACATGAAGCCGGGACAGGGAATTCACCCCTCCACTTT.

The CDR3 nucleotides read TGTGCCAGCAGTTACGTGGAGGCATCTGATGGCTACACCTTC. Translating it yields CASSYVEASDGYTF. This chain links TRBV6-5 with TRBJ1-2; D uncertain. Deletions cut 2 bases from V and 6 bases from J, with 13 bases between. Germline V gives CDR1 MNHEY, CDR2 SVGAGI. The CDR3 loop spans 14 amino acids.

The gene calls are TRBV14 and TRBJ1-6; 10 bases fit TRBD1. The V gene end was trimmed by 4 bases and the J gene end by 9 bases; junction bases not matched to a gene: 6. The germline V gene has CDR1 SGHDN and CDR2 FVKESK. The length of the CDR3 is 15 residues. CDR3 nucleotides: TGTGCCAGCAGCCCGAGACAGGGGGCAGGTTCACCCCTCCACTTT. It yields the protein CASSPRQGAGSPLHF.

The rearrangement joins TRBV5-4 to TRBJ1-1, with D perhaps TRBD1 (6 bases). Germline V lookup: CDR1 SGHNT, CDR2 YYREEE (reference sequence). The CDR3 is made up of 12 amino acids. Trimming removed 4 bases from V and 7 bases from J, with 11 bases in between. The CDR3 region is CASSNPDSEAFF. CDR3 nucleotides: TGTGCCAGCAGCAACCCGGACAGTGAAGCTTTCTTT.

The chain couples TRBV6-6 to TRBJ1-2; 8 bases are a match to TRBD1. CDR3 length equals 14 residues. Germline CDR1 reads MNHNY; CDR2 reads SVGAGI (reference sequence). V lost 6 bases, J lost 8 bases, and 11 bases stayed unmatched. DNA for the CDR3: TGTGCCAGCAGGGCGGACAGGGCGGTCTTGGGCTACACCTTC. Translation: CASRADRAVLGYTF.

The rearrangement links TRBV7-9 to TRBJ1-1; TRBD1 is a possible D gene (5 bases). The CDR3 length is 14 residues. Germline V gene sequence: CDR1 SEHNR, CDR2 FQNEAQ (reference sequence). Trimming shortened V by 1 base and J by 2 bases, and 8 bases separated the two germline ends. CDR3 sequence (DNA): TGTGCCAGCAGCTTAGGACAGCTTAACACTGAAGCTTTCTTT. This codes for CASSLGQLNTEAFF.

J is TRBJ1-3 and V is TRBV6-5; no clear D. Looked up from germline, CDR1 is MNHEY and CDR2 is SVGAGI. The CDR3 extends over 15 amino acids. Trimming removed 8 bases from V and 3 bases from J, with 17 bases in between. DNA of the CDR3: TGTGCCAGCGGCTCCCAGAGCGAACTTGGAAACACCATATATTTT. It yields the protein CASGSQSELGNTIYF.

The V gene is TRBV2, the J gene TRBJ1-1; D ambiguous. Germline V gene data show CDR1 as SNHLY and CDR2 as FYNNEI. The CDR3 consists of 13 residues. Trimming shortened V by 7 bases and J by 2 bases, and 11 bases separated the two germline ends. The CDR3 nucleotides are TGTGCCAGCACCCTCACATTTAACACTGAAGCTTTCTTT. Amino acid sequence: CASTLTFNTEAFF.

The J gene is TRBJ1-2, the V gene TRBV9; 10 nucleotides line up with TRBD1. Losses at the gene ends were 8 bases for V and 3 bases for J; bases not matched to a gene: 4. This CDR3 region has 13 residues. CDR1 SGDLS and CDR2 YYNGEE come from the germline V gene. CDR3 sequence (DNA): TGTGCCAGTAGACAGGGGGCTGACTATGGCTACACCTTC. Its protein product is CASRQGADYGYTF.

This chain links TRBV7-3 with TRBJ1-1, with D possibly TRBD1 on 5 matching bases. This CDR3 spans 14 amino acids. CDR1 SGHTA and CDR2 FQGTGA come from the germline V gene. The V end was cut by 8 bases, the J end by 3 bases, with 16 bases between. As DNA, the CDR3 is TGTGCCAGCCGGCGGGGGGAGCGTGACACTGAAGCTTTCTTT. Encoded protein: CASRRGERDTEAFF.

The chain combines TRBV4-2 with TRBJ2-5; TRBD2 might be the D (5 bases). The V and J ends lost 1 base and 6 bases respectively, with 18 bases between them. This CDR3 is 16 amino acids long. Germline-derived CDR1 and CDR2 are LGHNA and YNFKEQ. The CDR3 spells CASSQAHFEGAKTQYF. The CDR3, as DNA: TGTGCCAGCAGCCAAGCCCATTTTGAGGGCGCGAAGACCCAGTACTTC.

The chain joins TRBV4-1 to TRBJ1-4; TRBD1 matches 8 bases. The ends lost 4 bases at V and 12 bases at J; junction bases unmatched: 16. Germline V gene data show CDR1 as MGHRA and CDR2 as YSYEKL. This CDR3 is 16 amino acids long. CDR3 coding DNA: TGCGCCAGCAGCCCGAACCCGGACAGGGCCCGGGGAGAACTGTTTTTT. It codes for CASSPNPDRARGELFF.

The chain links TRBV5-6 to TRBJ1-5; D may be TRBD1 (5 bases). The germline gives CDR1 SGHDT, CDR2 YYEEEE. V was shortened by 4 bases and J by 4 bases, with 9 bases between the two germline ends. The CDR3 length is 13 residues. The CDR3 DNA sequence: TGTGCCAGCAGCCCAGGGCGGAATCAGCCCCAGCATTTT. Translating gives CASSPGRNQPQHF.

Ten or more counts support this clone. The chain links TRBV12-3 or TRBV12-4 to TRBJ2-3; D unresolved. The CDR3 is made up of 12 amino acids. V dropped 7 bases and J dropped 1 base, with 6 bases sitting between them. The DNA for the CDR3 is TGTGCCAGCACCCGGGGCACAGATACGCAGTATTTT. Protein product: CASTRGTDTQYF.

This clone was recorded once. V is TRBV24-1 and J is TRBJ1-1, with D possibly matching TRBD1 (5 bases). CDR1 and CDR2 from the germline V gene are KGHDR and SFDVKD. Trimming left V 4 bases short and J 2 bases short, with 16 bases between. The CDR3 totals 16 residues. The CDR3 nucleotides read TGTGCCACCAGTGACGGGGGTGCAGGTGGAAACACTGAAGCTTTCTTT. Its protein product is CATSDGGAGGNTEAFF.

This chain connects TRBV10-1 to TRBJ1-4, with 9 bases matching TRBD1. This CDR3 contains 19 residues. Per germline, CDR1 WNHNN and CDR2 SYGVQD (reference sequence). Trimming at V came to 3 bases and at J to 3 bases, leaving 14 bases not matched to a gene. In DNA, the CDR3 is TGCGCCAGCAGTGATAGGGACAGGGAAGGAAGGCCCCCTAATGAAAAACTGTTTTTT. Its translation: CASSDRDREGRPPNEKLFF.

The CDR3 nucleotides read TGTGCCAGCAGCGCGTGGGGAGGGGACGCCTACAATGAGCAGTTCTTC. Protein product: CASSAWGGDAYNEQFF. The V gene is TRBV9, the J gene TRBJ2-1; TRBD2 agrees at 7 bases. V lost 3 bases, J lost 2 bases, and 8 bases stayed unmatched. CDR1 SGDLS and CDR2 YYNGEE come from the germline V gene. CDR3 length equals 16 residues.

J is TRBJ2-7 and V is TRBV18; possible D gene TRBD1, 7 bases. The ends were cut back, 3 bases at V and 2 bases at J, with 17 bases in the middle. CDR1 is KGHSH, CDR2 LQKENI, per germline. The CDR3 sequence is 16 residues long. This CDR3 is CASSPTGGQLAYEQYF. Written as DNA, the CDR3 is TGTGCCAGCTCACCGACCGGGGGACAGCTTGCCTACGAGCAGTACTTC.

The chain couples TRBV6-1 to TRBJ1-2; no clear D gene. V shed 0 bases and J shed 7 bases, with 12 bases lying between them. The CDR3 loop spans 14 amino acids. CDR1 is MNHNS, CDR2 SASEGT, per germline. CDR3 bases: TGTGCCAGCAGTGAAGCGCGGGCAGACCGTGGCTACACCTTC. Its translation is CASSEARADRGYTF.